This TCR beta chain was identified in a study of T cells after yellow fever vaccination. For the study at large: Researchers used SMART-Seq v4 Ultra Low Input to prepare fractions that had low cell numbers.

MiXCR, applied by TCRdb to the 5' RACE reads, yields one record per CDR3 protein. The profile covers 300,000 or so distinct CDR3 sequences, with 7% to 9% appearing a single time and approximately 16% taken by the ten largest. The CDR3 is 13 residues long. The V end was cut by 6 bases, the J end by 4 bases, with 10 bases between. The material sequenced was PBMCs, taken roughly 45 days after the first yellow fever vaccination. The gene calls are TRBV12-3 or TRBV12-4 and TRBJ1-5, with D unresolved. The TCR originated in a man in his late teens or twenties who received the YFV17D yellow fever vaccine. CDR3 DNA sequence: TGTGCCAGCAGGGAACAGAGTAATCAGCCCCAGCATTTT. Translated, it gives CASREQSNQPQHF.